What follows is one T cell receptor (beta chain) and its context. No antigen is known for it. The sample comes from a study of identical twins. Overall study findings and caveats: Zero-insertion analyses were open to partial confounding by invariant MAIT and iNKT cells. Twin pairs' shared out-of-frame alpha sequences were enriched in low generation probability. In drawing conclusions, the study used cross-sectional statistical analysis and did not follow the same donors.

One entry per CDR3 protein results from TCRdb running MiXCR on the 5' RACE reads. The table has 270,000 or so distinct CDR3 sequences, about 8.5% seen once. This CDR3 comprises 14 residues. Germline V CDR1 and CDR2: MDHEN, SYDVKM. V shed 5 bases and J 6 bases; nucleotides not matched to a gene: 7. The same data also contributed to another study, on yellow fever vaccine responses in identical twins.

Material for sequencing was CD8+ T cells sorted from blood. The clonotype was recovered from a woman under 30 in good health. The gene calls are TRBV28 and TRBJ2-7; 10 bases fit TRBD1. CDR3 sequence reads: CASSLTGTGVEQYF. In DNA, the CDR3 is TGTGCCAGCAGTCTTACCGGGACAGGGGTCGAGCAGTACTTC.